This section outlines one TCR beta chain sequence together with its context. Its antigen remains unidentified. TCRdb's table, derived via immunoSEQ multiplex PCR, lists solely in-frame clones and lacks some. The sample consists of fewer than 2.5 million clones, under 95% of them appearing once. Per the germline V gene, CDR1 is SEHNR and CDR2 is FQNEAQ (reference sequence). The CDR3 covers 15 residues. V dropped 5 bases and J dropped 1 base, with 13 bases sitting between them. This sample was included in a study of shared clonotypes between healthy human individuals. General study findings and limits: Non-shared clonotypes had lower generation probabilities than those shared by all four donors.

The receptor's source is a man aged 18 to 29 in good health. Some clones in this sample may be carry-over from other donors' samples. The sample taken for sequencing was naive CD4+ T cells from PBMCs. The subset: CD45RA+ positively selected. The rearrangement joins TRBV7-9 to TRBJ2-3; possibly TRBD1 for D (6 bases). CDR3 DNA sequence: TGTGCCAGCAGCCGATACAGGGATGGCACAGATACGCAGTATTTT. Amino acid sequence: CASSRYRDGTDTQYF.